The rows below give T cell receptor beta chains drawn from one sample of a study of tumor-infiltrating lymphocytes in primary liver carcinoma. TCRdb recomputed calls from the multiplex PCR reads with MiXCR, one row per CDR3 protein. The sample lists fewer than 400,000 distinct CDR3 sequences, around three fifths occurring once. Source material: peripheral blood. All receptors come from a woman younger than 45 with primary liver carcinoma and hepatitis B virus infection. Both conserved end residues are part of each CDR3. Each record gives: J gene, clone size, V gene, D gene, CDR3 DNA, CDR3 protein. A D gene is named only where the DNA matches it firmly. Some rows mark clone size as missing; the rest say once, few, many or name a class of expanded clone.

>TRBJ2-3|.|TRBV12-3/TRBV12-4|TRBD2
TGTGCCAGCAGTGGGAGGGCCATTGTCTCAGATACGCAGTATTTT
CASSGRAIVSDTQYF
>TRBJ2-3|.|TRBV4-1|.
TGCGCCAGCCGAGGGCCTAGCACAGATATGCAGTATTTT
CASRGPSTDMQYF
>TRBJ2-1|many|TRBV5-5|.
TGTGCCAGCAGTTACCAGGGCTACAATGAGCAGTTCTTC
CASSYQGYNEQFF
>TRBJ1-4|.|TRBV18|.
TGTGCCAGCTCACCACCGTGGGGGGCAGATAATGAAAAACTGTTTTTT
CASSPPWGADNEKLFF
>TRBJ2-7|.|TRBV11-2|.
TGTGCCAGCAGCTTGGTAACAGGGCCCTACGTGCAGTACTTC
CASSLVTGPYVQYF
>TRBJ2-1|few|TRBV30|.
TGTGCCTGGAGTGTTCCCCGATTACCTGTCCAGTTCTTC
CAWSVPRLPVQFF
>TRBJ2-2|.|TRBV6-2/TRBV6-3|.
TGTGCCAGCACCTCCGGGACAAGGGATACCGGGGAGCTGTTTTTT
CASTSGTRDTGELFF
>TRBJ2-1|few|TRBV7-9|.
TGTGCCAGCAGCTTATCCGACAATGAGCAGTTCTTC
CASSLSDNEQFF
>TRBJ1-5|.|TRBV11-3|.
TGTGCTAGCAGCTTAGGGATACAGTCCCAGCATTTT
CASSLGIQSQHF
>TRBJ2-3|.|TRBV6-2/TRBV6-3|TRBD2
TGTGCCAGCAGGAGACTAGCGGCGGGGTCAGATACGCAGTATTTT
CASRRLAAGSDTQYF
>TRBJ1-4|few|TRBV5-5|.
TGTGCCAGCAGCTCCCAGGGGAGGGGCAGTGAAAAACTGTTTTTT
CASSSQGRGSEKLFF
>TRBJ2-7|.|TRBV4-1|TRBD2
TGCGTCAGCAGCCAGACCGGGACTAGCTCCTACGAGCAGTACTTC
CVSSQTGTSSYEQYF
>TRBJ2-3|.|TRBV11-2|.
TGTGCCTGCACTAACACTGCGGGGCTTAGGACAGATACGCAGTATTTT
CACTNTAGLRTDTQYF
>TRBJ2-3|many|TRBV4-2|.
TGTGCCAGCAGCCAAGAGAGGGGGAGGGCCAGAGATACGCAGTATTTT
CASSQERGRARDTQYF
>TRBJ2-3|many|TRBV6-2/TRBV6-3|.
TGTGCCAGCCAGGACCGAGGGCCGGCAGATACGCAGTATTTT
CASQDRGPADTQYF
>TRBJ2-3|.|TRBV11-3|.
TGTGCCAACAGCTTAGCGGATAAGCAGTATTTT
CANSLADKQYF
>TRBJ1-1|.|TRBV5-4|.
TGTGCCGTACAGGGTCGGGTGAACACTGAAGCTTTCTTT
CAVQGRVNTEAFF
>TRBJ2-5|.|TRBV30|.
TGTGCCGGTTCTCCGGGCCTTGGGGGAGAGACCCAGTACTTC
CAGSPGLGGETQYF
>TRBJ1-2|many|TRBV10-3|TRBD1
TGTGCCATCAGACAGGACAGGCGGAACTATGGCTACACCTTC
CAIRQDRRNYGYTF
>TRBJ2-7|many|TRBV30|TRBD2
TGTGCCTGGAATAGCGGGAGAGGCACCTACGAGCAGTACTTC
CAWNSGRGTYEQYF
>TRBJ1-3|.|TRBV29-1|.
TGCAGCGTGAGAGATATACAGAGCTCTGGAAACACCATATATTTT
CSVRDIQSSGNTIYF
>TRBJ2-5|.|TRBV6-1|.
TGTGCCAGCAGTGACCACAGAGGGCTGGTGGGAGAGACCCAGTACTTC
CASSDHRGLVGETQYF
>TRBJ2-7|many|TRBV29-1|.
TGCAGCGTTGTGGGTAGCTACGAGCAGTACTTC
CSVVGSYEQYF
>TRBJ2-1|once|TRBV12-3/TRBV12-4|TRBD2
TGTGCCAGTAGTGAGACTAGCGGGAAACTCTTC
CASSETSGKLF
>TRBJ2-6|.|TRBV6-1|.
TGTGCCGGCAGAAAGTCAGAACCTGGGGCCAACGTCCTGACTTTC
CAGRKSEPGANVLTF
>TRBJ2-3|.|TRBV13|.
TGTGCCAGCAGCGTCAGGGACACGCAGTATTTT
CASSVRDTQYF
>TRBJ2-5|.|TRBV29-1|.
TGCAGCGTTGCAGACGGTGGGGAGAGCCAGTACTTC
CSVADGGESQYF
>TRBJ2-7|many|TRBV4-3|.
TGCGCCAGCAGCCAAGTCTTGTCGACAGCCTACGAGCAGTACTTC
CASSQVLSTAYEQYF
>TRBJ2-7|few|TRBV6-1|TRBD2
TGTGCCAGCTGTGAGCAGCCGGGAGGGGCCTACGAGCAGTACTTC
CASCEQPGGAYEQYF
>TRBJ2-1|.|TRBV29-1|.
TGCGGCGCCTCAAGACTGGACAATGAGCAGTCCTTC
CGASRLDNEQSF
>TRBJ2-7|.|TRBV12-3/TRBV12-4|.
TGTACCAGCAGTTTGGAATACTCCTACGAGCAGTACTTC
CTSSLEYSYEQYF
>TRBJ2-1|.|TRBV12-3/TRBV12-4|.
TGTGCCAGCAGTCATGACTCCCGGGGGTTAAACAATGAGCAGTTCTTC
CASSHDSRGLNNEQFF
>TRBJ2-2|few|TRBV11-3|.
TGTGCTAGCAGCGAACGGGGCATCATACTGTCCGGGGAGCTGTTTTTT
CASSERGIILSGELFF
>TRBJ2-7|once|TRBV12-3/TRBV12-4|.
TGTGCCAGCAGTCTTCCTGGGCCCTCCTACGAGCAGTACTTC
CASSLPGPSYEQYF
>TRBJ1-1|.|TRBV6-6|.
TGTGCCAGCAGCCCCCACCTGAACACTGAAGCTTTCTTT
CASSPHLNTEAFF
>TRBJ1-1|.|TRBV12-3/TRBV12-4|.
TGTGTCAGCGGAGACCCGAACACTGAAGCTTTCTTT
CVSGDPNTEAFF
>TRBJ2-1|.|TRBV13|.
TGTGCCAGCAGCTTTGGCTCGAATGAGCAGTTCTTC
CASSFGSNEQFF
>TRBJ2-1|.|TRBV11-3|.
TGTGCTAGCAGCCTTTCTTCTTCTAACAATGAGCAGTTCTTC
CASSLSSSNNEQFF
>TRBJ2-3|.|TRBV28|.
TGTGCCAGCAGTTTAATACCCGGTACGCAGTATTTT
CASSLIPGTQYF
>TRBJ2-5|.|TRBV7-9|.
TGTGCCAGCAGCTTGGGGGCCGTAGGCGAGCTTCAAGAGACCCAGTACTTC
CASSLGAVGELQETQYF
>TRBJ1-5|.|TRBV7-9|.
TGTGCCAGCAGCTTATGGTCGGGGGGTAACCTCAATCAGCCCCAGCATTTT
CASSLWSGGNLNQPQHF
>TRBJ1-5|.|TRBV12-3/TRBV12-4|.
TGTACCAGCAGTTTGGGGGATCCTCAGCCCCAGCATTTT
CTSSLGDPQPQHF
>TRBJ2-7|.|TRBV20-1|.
TGCAGTGCTACTTTAGACCGGGGGCCCGGCGAGCAGTACTTC
CSATLDRGPGEQYF
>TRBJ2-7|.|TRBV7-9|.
TGTGCCAGCAGCTCCGGACTCCATGAGCAGTACTTC
CASSSGLHEQYF